This TCR beta chain was observed in a study of CD8+ T cells in alopecia areata listed by TCRdb under 2018. Some background on the complete study: The study used high-throughput TCRbeta sequencing to examine T cell clonal expansion in alopecia areata, in both the C3H/HeJ mouse model and human patients. Scalp clonality was compared among normal scalp (n=4), patchy alopecia areata scalp (n=8), and alopecia totalis/universalis scalp (n=8). The RNA source kit depended on sample type: the PAXgene miRNA kit for fixed scalp, the miRNeasy kit for PBMCs, and the RNeasy kit for mouse skin. immunoSEQ multiplex PCR using 35 Vbeta forward primers and 13 Jbeta reverse primers was used to amplify TCRbeta CDR3 regions. In humans, TCRbeta sequencing was performed on scalp tissue and on sorted CD4+ and CD8+ peripheral blood T cells from healthy controls and from patients with patchy or totalis/universalis alopecia areata.

To prepare the library, the immunoSEQ multiplex PCR assay was applied. RNA was extracted from all samples and reverse transcribed into cDNA, which served as template for TCR sequencing. SuperScript III was used for first-strand cDNA synthesis, primed with a 2:1 mix of oligo-dT and random hexamers. A synthetic immune receptor repertoire was used to measure amplification bias, and any remaining bias was corrected computationally. As for the original processing: Raw reads were preprocessed to remove errors, and CDR3 was defined according to IMGT conventions as the region from the conserved cysteine to phenylalanine. Clonality was computed by normalizing Shannon entropy by log2 of the number of productive unique TCRs and subtracting the result from 1. Scalp TCRbeta sequences were cross-referenced with sorted blood CD4 and CD8 repertoires so that the CD4 or CD8 identity of scalp clones could be inferred. This immuneACCESS table, as held by TCRdb, lists in-frame sequences with V and J called but not all clones. Of the missing ones, under half trace to an unresolved V gene in checked studies; the others have no known cause. V and J calls and clone size are copied from that table; D and trimming were computed from the DNA. The sample includes under 250,000 clones, with 56% observed a single time. Nearly 5% of the sample belongs to the ten largest clones.

At the junction V is shortened by 2 bases and J by 4 bases, with 13 bases in between. CDR1 MNHNS and CDR2 SASEGT were looked up in the germline V gene. CDR3 length: 15 amino acids, cysteine to phenylalanine. Only the CDR3 part of the read is kept: 45 bases, read in frame from the first base. What the work shows at the level of the full study, not this receptor alone: Unlike mouse skin, where gammadelta T cells dominate, normal human skin contains resident alphabeta T cells that get sequenced too, which complicates analysis of the scalp TCR repertoire. Shared TCR sequences between patients were less evident than in mice, which may be partly attributable to HLA diversity in the patient population. Lesional scalp, especially in alopecia totalis/universalis, showed higher clonality and more expanded CD8+ clones than normal scalp, suggesting antigenic drive.

PBMCs were isolated by density centrifugation and stained for CD3, CD4 and CD8, after which CD4+ and CD8+ T cells were sorted on a FACSAria. Scalp biopsies and blood samples were provided by unaffected controls. In its sample, this clone was seen a few times. There is no known antigen for this receptor. No base qualities exist here, and no much larger clone lies one base off it. This receptor was taken from a human donor in good health. Sequences were obtained from CD8+ T cells sorted from blood. The rearrangement joined TRBV6-1 to TRBJ2-3; the best D guess is TRBD2, with 7 bases matching. CDR3 reads: CASSESWGGPDTQYF. In nucleotides, the sequence is TGTGCCAGCAGTGAATCATGGGGGGGGCCAGATACGCAGTATTTT.